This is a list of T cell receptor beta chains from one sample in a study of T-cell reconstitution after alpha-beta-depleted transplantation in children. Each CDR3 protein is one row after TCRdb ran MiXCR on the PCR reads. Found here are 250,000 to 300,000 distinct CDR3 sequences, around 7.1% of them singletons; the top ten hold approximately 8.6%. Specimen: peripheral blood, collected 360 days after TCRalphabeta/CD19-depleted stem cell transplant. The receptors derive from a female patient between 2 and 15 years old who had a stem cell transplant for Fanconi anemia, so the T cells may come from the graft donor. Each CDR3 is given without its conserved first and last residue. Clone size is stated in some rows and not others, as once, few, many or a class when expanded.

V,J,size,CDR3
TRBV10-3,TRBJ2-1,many,AIGTNNEQF
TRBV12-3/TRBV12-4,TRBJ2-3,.,ASSPSGGPFAQY
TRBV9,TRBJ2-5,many,ASSVGVGIGETQY
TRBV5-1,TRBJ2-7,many,ASSFLAGAAQY
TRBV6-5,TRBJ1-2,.,ASSYSPGVGGYT
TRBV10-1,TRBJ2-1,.,ASSYLADNEQF
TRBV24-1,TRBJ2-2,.,ATSDPKTGWTGELF
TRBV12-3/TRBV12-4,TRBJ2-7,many,ASSPPGTSGSLREQY
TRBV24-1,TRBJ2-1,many,ATSVPGQGAGEQF
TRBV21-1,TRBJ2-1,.,ASSTHCWSYNEQF
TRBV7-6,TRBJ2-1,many,ASSLGMGMSSYNEQF
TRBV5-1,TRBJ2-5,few,ASSYHGERQGAFQTQY
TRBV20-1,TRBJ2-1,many,SGPGQGKGLADNEQF
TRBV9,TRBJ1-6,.,ASSIQGEYSPLH
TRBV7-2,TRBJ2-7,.,ASTKHGGPPYEQY
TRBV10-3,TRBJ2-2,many,AISESPLAGLTGELF
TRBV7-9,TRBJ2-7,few,ASSSRLPGMSDEQY
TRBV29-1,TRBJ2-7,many,SAHSAESPYEQY
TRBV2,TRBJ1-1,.,ARGRTGPV
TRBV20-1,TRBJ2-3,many,SASRGLDTDTQY
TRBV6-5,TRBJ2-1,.,ASSYSGQGHNEQF
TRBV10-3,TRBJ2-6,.,AISNYRQDRSGANVLT
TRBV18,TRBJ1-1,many,ASSPMGAEAF
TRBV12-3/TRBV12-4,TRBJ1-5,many,ASSQKGGQPQH
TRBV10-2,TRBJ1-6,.,ASKQGHSPLH
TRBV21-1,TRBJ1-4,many,ASSKVGPGATNEKLF
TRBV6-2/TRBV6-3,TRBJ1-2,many,ASSYGADGYT
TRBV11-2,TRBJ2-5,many,ASSFTQGVTQETQY
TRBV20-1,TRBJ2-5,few,SARALYLQETQY
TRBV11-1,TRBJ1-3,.,ASSFRPDRDASTGNTIY
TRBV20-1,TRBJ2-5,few,SARIAGGPQETQY
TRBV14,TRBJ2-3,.,ASSQGVSYTDTQY
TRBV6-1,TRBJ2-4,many,ASSRGQAKNIQY
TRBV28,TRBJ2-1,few,ASSLLYDIYEQF
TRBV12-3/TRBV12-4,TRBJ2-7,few,ASSPGQGLYEQY
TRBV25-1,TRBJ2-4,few,ASSASGQGLGGIQY
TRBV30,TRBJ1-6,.,ATRKGYNSPLH
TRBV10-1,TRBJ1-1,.,ASSDHPANTEAF
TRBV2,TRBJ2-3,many,ARRLAGPSTDTQY
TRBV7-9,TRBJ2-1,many,ASSLSVGRNEQF
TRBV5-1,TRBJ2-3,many,ASSFRGAGTDTQY
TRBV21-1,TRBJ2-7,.,ASSLRRTSRSYEQY
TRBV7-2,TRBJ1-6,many,ASSFVQEEPLH
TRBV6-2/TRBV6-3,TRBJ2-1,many,ASKGYGEQF
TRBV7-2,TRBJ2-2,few,ASRPTSGGANTGELF
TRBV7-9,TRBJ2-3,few,ASSSSLQGVITDTQY
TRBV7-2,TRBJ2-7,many,ASSLGPTRSSYEQY
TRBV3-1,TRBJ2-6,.,ASSQGWGDSGANVLT
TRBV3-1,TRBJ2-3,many,ASSTSRAGTDTQY
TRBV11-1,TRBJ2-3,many,ASSPSGWTGQNPDTQY
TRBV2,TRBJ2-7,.,ASGSPRRLAESSYEQY
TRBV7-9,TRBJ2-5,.,ASSSGSGGWSQETQY
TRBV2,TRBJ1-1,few,ASSDGRLGEGLMNTEAF
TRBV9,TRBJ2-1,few,ASSVEGDFYNEQF
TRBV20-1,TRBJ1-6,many,SARPVINSPLH
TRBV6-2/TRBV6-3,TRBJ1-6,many,ASSTGTPNSPLH
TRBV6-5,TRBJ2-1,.,ASSYQSSVVDEQF
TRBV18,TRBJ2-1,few,ASSPQDPGLAGVSEQF
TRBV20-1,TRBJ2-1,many,SASGAFSYNEQF
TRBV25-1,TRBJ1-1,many,ASSKEGPTEAF